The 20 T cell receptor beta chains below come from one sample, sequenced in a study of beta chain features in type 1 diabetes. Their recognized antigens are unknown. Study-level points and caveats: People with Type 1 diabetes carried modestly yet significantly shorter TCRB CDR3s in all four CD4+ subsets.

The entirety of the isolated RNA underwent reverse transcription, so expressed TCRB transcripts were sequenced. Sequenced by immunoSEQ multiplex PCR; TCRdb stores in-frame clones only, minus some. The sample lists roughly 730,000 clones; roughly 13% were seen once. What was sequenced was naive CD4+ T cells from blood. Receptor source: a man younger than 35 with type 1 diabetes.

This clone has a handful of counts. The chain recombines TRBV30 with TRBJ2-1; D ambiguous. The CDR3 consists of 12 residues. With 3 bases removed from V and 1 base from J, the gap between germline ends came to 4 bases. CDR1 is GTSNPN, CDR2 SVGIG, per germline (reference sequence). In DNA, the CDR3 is TGTGCCTGGAGCGGGTCCTACAATGAGCAGTTCTTC. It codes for CAWSGSYNEQFF.

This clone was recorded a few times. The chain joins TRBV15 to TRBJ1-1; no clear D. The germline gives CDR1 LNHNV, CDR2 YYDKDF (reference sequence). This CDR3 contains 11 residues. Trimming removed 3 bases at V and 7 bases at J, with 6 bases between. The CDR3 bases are TGTGCCACCAGCAGCCTGGTTGAAGCTTTCTTT. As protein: CATSSLVEAFF.

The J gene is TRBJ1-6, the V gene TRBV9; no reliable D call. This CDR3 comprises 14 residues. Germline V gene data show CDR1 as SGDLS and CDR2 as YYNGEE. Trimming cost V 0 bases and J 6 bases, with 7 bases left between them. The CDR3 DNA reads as TGTGCCAGCAGCGTAGGTGTGGCTAATTCACCCCTCCACTTT. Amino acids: CASSVGVANSPLHF.

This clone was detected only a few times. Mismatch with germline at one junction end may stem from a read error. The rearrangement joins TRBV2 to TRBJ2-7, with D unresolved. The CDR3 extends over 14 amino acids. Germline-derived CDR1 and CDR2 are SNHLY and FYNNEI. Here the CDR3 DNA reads TGTGCCATCCAGGCGGACCGGATTTCCTCCGAGCAGTACTTC. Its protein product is CAIQADRISSEQYF. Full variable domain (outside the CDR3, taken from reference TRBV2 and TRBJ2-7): EPEVTQTPSHQVTQMGQEVILRCVPISNHLYFYWYRQILGQKVEFLVSFYNNEISEKSEIFDDQFSVERPDGSNFTLKIRSTKLEDSAMYFCAIQADRISSEQYFGPGTRLTVT.

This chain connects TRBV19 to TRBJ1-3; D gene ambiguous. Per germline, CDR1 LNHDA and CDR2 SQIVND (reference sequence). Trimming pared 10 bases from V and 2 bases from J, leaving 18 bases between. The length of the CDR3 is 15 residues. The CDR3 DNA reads TGTGCCACCTCGGAGGTCCCGGCCCCTGGAAACACCATATATTTT. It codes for CATSEVPAPGNTIYF.

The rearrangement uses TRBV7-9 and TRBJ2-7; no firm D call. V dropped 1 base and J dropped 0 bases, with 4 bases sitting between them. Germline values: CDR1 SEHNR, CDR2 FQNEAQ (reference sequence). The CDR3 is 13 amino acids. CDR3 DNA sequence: TGTGCCAGCAGCTTAGTCAGCTCCTACGAGCAGTACTTC. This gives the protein CASSLVSSYEQYF.

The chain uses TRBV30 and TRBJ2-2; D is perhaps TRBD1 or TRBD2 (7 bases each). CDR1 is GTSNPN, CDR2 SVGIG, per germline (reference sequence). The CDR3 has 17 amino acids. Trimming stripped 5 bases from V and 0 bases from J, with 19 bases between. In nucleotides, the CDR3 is TGTGCCTGGGCGGGGGACAGTATCCCCGCGAACACCGGGGAGCTGTTTTTT. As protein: CAWAGDSIPANTGELFF.

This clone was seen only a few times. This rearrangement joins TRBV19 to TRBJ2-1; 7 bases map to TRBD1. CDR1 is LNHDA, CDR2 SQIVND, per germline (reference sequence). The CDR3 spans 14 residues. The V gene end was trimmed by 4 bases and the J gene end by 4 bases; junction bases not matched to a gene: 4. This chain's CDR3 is CASSTEQGYNEQFF. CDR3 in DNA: TGTGCCAGTAGTACAGAACAGGGGTACAATGAGCAGTTCTTC.

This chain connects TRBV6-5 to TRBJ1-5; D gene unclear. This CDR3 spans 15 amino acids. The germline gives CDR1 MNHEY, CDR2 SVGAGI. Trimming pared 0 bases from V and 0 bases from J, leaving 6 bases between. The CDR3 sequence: CASSYSIHSNQPQHF. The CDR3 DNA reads TGTGCCAGCAGTTACTCGATCCATAGCAATCAGCCCCAGCATTTT.

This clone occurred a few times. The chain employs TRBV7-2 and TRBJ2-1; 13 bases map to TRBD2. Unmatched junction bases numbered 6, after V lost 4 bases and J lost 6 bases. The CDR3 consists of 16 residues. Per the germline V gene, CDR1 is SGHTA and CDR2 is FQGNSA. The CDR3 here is CASSSGWTSGGNEQFF. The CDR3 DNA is TGTGCCAGCAGCTCTGGATGGACTAGCGGGGGCAATGAGCAGTTCTTC.

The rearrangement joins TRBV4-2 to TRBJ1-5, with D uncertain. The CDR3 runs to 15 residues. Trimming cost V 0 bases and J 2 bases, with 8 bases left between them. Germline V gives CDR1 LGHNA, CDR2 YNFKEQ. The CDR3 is CASSQEGVGNQPQHF. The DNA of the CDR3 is TGTGCCAGCAGCCAAGAAGGTGTGGGCAATCAGCCCCAGCATTTT.

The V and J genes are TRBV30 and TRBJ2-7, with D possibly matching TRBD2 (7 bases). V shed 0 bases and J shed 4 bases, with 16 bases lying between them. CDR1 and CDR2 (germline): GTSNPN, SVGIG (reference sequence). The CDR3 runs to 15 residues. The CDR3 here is CAWSVPAGARYEQYF. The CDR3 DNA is TGTGCCTGGAGTGTACCGGCGGGGGCCAGATACGAGCAGTACTTC. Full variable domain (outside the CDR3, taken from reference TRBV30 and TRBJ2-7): SQTIHQWPATLVQPVGSPLSLECTVEGTSNPNLYWYRQAAGRGLQLLFYSVGIGQISSEVPQNLSASRPQDRQFILSSKKLLLSDSGFYLCAWSVPAGARYEQYFGPGTRLTVT.

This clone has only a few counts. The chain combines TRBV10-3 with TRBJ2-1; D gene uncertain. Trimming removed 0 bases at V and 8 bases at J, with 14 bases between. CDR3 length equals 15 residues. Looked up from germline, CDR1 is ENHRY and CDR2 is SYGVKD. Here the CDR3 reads CAISESLGNPYEQFF. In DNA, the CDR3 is TGTGCCATCAGTGAGTCGTTAGGGAATCCCTATGAGCAGTTCTTC.

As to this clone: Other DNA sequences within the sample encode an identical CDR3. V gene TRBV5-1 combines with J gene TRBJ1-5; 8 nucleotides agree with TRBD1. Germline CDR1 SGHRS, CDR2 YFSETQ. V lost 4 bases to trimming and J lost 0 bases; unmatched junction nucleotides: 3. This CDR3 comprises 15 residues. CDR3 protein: CASSPGTGSNQPQHF. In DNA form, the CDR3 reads TGCGCCAGCAGCCCGGGGACAGGTAGCAATCAGCCCCAGCATTTT.

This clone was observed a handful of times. For the CDR3, the DNA is TGTGCCAGTAGTAGGGGACAGAACACTGAAGCTTTCTTT. The encoded protein is CASSRGQNTEAFF. V gene TRBV19 combines with J gene TRBJ1-1; possible D gene TRBD1, 6 bases. V was clipped by 4 bases and J by 1 base, with 7 bases between them. Per the germline V gene, CDR1 is LNHDA and CDR2 is SQIVND (reference sequence). CDR3 length equals 13 residues.

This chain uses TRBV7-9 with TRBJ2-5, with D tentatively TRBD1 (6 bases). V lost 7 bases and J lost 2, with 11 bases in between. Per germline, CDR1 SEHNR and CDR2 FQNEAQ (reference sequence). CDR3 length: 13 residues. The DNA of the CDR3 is TGTGCCAGCAATGGACAGATACAAGAGACCCAGTACTTC. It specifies CASNGQIQETQYF.

The CDR3 is CASSQDQTSGLTTYEQYF. CDR3 DNA sequence: TGCGCCAGCAGCCAAGATCAGACATCGGGCCTCACCACCTACGAGCAGTACTTC. V gene TRBV4-1 combines with J gene TRBJ2-7; D is unclear. Per germline, CDR1 MGHRA and CDR2 YSYEKL. The CDR3 has 18 amino acids. Trimming shortened V by 0 bases and J by 2 bases, and 20 bases separated the two germline ends.

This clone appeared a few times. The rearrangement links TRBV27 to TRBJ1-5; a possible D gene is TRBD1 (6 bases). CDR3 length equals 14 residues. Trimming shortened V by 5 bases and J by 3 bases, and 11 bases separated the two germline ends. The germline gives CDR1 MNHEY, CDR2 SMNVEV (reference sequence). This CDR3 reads CASSQQGTNQPQHF. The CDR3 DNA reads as TGTGCCAGCAGTCAACAGGGTACCAATCAGCCCCAGCATTTT.

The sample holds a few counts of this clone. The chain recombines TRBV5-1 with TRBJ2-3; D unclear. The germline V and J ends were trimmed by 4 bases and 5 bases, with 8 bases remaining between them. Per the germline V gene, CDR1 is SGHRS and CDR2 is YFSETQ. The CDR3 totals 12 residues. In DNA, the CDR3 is TGCGCCAGCAGCCAGAGTGTAGATACGCAGTATTTT. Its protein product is CASSQSVDTQYF.

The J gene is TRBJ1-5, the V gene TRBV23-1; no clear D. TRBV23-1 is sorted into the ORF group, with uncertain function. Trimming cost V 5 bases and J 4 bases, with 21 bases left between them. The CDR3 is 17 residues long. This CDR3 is CASSWANRDSGNQPQHF. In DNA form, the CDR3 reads TGCGCCAGCAGTTGGGCTAACCGTGACTCGGGGAATCAGCCCCAGCATTTT.